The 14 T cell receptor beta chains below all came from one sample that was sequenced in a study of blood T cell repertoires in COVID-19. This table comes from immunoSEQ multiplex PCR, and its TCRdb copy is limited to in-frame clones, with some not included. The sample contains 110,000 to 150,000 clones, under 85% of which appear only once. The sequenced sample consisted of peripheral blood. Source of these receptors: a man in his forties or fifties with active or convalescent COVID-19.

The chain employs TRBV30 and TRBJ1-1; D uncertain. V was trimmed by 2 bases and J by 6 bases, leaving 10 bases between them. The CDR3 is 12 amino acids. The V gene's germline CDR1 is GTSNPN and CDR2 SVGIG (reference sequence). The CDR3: CAWSQDRPEAFF. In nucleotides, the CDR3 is TGTGCCTGGAGTCAGGATCGGCCTGAAGCTTTCTTT.

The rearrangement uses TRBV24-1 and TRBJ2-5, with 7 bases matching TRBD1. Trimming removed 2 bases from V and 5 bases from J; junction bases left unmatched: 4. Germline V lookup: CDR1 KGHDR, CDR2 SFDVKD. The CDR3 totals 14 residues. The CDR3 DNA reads TGTGCCACCAGTGATTCGGACAGGCGGGAGACCCAGTACTTC. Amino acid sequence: CATSDSDRRETQYF.

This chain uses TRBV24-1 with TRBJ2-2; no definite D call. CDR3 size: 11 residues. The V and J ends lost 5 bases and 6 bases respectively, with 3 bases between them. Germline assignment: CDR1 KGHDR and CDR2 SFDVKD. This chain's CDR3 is CATSAAGELFF. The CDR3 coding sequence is TGTGCCACCAGTGCGGCCGGGGAGCTGTTTTTT.

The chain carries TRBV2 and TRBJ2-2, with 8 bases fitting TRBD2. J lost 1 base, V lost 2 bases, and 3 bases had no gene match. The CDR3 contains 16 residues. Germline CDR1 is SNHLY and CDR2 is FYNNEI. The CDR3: CASSERLAGNTGELFF. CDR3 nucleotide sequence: TGTGCCAGCAGTGAACGGCTAGCGGGGAACACCGGGGAGCTGTTTTTT. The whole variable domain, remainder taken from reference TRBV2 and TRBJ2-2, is EPEVTQTPSHQVTQMGQEVILRCVPISNHLYFYWYRQILGQKVEFLVSFYNNEISEKSEIFDDQFSVERPDGSNFTLKIRSTKLEDSAMYFCASSERLAGNTGELFFGEGSRLTVL.

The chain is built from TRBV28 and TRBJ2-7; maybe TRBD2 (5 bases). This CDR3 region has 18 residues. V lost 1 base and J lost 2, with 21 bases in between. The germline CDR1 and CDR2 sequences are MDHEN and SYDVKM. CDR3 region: CASSLSDGFAGLTYEQYF. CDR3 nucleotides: TGTGCCAGCAGTTTATCGGACGGGTTTGCGGGTCTTACCTACGAGCAGTACTTC.

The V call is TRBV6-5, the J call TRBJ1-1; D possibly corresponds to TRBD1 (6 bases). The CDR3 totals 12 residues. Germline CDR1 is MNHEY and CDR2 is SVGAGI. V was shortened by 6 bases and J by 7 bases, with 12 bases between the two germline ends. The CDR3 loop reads CASRGDRYEAFF. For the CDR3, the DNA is TGTGCCAGCAGGGGAGACAGGTATGAAGCTTTCTTT.

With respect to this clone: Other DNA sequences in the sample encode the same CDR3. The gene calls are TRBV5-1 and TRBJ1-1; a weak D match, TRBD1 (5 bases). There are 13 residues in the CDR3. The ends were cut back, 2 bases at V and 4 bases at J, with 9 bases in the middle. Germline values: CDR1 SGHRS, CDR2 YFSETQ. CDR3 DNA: TGCGCCAGCAGCTTACGGGGGGGCACTGAAGCTTTCTTT. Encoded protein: CASSLRGGTEAFF.

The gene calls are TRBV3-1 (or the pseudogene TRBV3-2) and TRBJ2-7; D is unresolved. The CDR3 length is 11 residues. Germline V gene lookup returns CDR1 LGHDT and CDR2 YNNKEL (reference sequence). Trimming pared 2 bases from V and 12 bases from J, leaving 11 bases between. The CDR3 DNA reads TGTGCCAGCAGCCAACCCGCTAGGCCGTACTTC. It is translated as CASSQPARPYF.

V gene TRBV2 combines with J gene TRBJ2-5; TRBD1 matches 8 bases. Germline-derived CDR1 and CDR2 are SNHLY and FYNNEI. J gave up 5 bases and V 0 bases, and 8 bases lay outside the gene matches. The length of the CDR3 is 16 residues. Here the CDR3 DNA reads TGTGCCAGCAGTGAAGCTGACAGGGGTGTTTGGGAGACCCAGTACTTC. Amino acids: CASSEADRGVWETQYF.

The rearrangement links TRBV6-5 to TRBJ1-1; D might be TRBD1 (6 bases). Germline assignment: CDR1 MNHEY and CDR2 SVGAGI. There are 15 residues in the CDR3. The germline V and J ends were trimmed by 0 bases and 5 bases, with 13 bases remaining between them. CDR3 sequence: CASSYSFLRGTEAFF. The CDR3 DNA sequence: TGTGCCAGCAGTTACTCGTTCCTCAGGGGAACTGAAGCTTTCTTT.

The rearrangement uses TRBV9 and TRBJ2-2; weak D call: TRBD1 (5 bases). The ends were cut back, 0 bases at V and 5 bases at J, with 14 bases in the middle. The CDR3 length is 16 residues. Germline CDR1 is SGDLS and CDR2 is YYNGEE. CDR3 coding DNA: TGTGCCAGCAGCGTAGGCAGGGCCGGAGAGACCGGGGAGCTGTTTTTT. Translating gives CASSVGRAGETGELFF. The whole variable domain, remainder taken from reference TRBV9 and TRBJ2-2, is DSGVTQTPKHLITATGQRVTLRCSPRSGDLSVYWYQQSLDQGLQFLIQYYNGEERAKGNILERFSAQQFPDLHSELNLSSLELGDSALYFCASSVGRAGETGELFFGEGSRLTVL.

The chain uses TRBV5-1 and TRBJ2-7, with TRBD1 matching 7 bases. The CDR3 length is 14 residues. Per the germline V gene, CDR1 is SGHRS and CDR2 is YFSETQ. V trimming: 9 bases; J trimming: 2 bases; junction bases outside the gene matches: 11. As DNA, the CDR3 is TGCGCCACCCTGTCCGGGACAGAGACCTACGAGCAGTACTTC. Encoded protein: CATLSGTETYEQYF.

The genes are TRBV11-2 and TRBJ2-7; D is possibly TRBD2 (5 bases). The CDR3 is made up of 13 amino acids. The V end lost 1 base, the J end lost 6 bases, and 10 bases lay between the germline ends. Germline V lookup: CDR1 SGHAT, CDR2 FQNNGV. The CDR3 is CASSLGLAAEQYF. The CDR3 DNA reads TGTGCCAGCAGCTTAGGGCTAGCTGCCGAGCAGTACTTC. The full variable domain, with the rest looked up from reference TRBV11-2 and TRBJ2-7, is EAGVAQSPRYKIIEKRQSVAFWCNPISGHATLYWYQQILGQGPKLLIQFQNNGVVDDSQLPKDRFSAERLKGVDSTLKIQPAKLEDSAVYLCASSLGLAAEQYFGPGTRLTVT.

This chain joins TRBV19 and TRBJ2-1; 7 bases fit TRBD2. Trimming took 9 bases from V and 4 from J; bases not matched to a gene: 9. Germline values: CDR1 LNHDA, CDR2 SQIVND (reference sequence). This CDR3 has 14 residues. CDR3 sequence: CASNPGEGYNEQFF. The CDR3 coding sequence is TGTGCCAGCAACCCTGGGGAGGGGTACAATGAGCAGTTCTTC. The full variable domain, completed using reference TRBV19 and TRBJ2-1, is DGGITQSPKYLFRKEGQNVTLSCEQNLNHDAMYWYRQDPGQGLRLIYYSQIVNDFQKGDIAEGYSVSREKKESFPLTVTSAQKNPTAFYLCASNPGEGYNEQFFGPGTRLTVL.